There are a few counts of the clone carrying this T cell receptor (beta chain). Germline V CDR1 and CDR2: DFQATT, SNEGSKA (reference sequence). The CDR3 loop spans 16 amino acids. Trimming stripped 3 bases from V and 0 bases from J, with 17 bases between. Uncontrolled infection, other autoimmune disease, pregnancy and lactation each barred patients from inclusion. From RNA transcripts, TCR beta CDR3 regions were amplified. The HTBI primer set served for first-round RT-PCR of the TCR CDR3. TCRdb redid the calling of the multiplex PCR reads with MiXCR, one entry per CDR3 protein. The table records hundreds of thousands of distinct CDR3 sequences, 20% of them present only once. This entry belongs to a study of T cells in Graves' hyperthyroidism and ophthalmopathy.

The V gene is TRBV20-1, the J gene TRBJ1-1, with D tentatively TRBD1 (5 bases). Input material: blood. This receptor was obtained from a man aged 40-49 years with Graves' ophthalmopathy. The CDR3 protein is CSAREGVGLMNTEAFF. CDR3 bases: TGCAGTGCTAGGGAAGGGGTGGGACTCATGAACACTGAAGCTTTCTTT.